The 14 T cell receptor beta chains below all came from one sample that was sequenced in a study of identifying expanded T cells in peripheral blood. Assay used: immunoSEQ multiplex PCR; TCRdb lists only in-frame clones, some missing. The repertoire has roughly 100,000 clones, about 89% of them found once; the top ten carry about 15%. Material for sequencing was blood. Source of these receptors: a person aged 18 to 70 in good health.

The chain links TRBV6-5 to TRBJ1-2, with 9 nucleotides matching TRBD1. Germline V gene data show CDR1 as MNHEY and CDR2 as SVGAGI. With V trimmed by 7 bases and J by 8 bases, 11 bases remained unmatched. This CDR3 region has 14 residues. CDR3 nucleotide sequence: TGTGCCAGCACCCCGATAAGGACAGGGGTCGGCTACACCTTC. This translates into CASTPIRTGVGYTF.

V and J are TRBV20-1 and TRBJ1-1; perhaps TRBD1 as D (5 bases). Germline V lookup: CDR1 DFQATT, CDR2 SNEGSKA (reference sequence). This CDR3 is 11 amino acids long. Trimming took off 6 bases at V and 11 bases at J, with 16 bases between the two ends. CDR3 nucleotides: TGCAGTGCCCAGCTTACAGGTGGCGCTTTCTTT. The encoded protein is CSAQLTGGAFF.

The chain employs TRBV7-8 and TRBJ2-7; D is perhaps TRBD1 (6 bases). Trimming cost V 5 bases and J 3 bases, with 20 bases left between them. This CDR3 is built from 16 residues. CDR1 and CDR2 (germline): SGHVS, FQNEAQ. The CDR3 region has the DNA TGTGCCAGCAGCCGCGCGGCCGGGACAACCAACTACGAGCAGTACTTC. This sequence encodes CASSRAAGTTNYEQYF.

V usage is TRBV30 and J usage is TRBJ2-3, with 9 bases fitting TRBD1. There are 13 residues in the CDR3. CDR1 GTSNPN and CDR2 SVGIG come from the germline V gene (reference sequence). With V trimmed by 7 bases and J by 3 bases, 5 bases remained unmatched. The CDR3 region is CAFPDRGTDTQYF. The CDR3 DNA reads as TGTGCCTTCCCGGACAGGGGAACAGATACGCAGTATTTT.

For the CDR3, the DNA is TGTGCCAGCAGCCCCTTTAGGGTAGCGGGAAAGAACACCGGGGAGCTGTTTTTT. Translating gives CASSPFRVAGKNTGELFF. The rearrangement uses TRBV7-6 and TRBJ2-2, with 8 bases matching TRBD2. This CDR3 is built from 18 residues. The V gene end was trimmed by 5 bases and the J gene end by 1 base; junction bases not matched to a gene: 12. CDR1 and CDR2 (germline): SGHVS, FNYEAQ.

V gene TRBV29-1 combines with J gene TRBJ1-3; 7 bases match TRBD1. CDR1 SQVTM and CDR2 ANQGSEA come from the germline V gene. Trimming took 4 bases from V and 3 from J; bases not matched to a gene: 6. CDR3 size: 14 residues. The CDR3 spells CSVVGQGVGNTIYF. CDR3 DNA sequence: TGCAGCGTTGTCGGCCAGGGGGTTGGAAACACCATATATTTT.

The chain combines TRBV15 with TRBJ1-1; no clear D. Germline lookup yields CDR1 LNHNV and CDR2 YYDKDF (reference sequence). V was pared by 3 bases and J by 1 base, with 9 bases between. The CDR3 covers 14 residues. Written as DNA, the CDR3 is TGTGCCACCAGCAGGCCGGACGGGAACACTGAAGCTTTCTTT. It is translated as CATSRPDGNTEAFF.

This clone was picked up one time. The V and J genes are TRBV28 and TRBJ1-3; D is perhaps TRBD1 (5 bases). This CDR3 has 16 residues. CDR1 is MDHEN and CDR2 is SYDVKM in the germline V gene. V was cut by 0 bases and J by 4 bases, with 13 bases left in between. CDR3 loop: CASSLWQGSSGNTIYF. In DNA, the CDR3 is TGTGCCAGCAGTTTATGGCAGGGTTCTTCGGGAAACACCATATATTTT. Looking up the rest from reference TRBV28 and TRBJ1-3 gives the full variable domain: DVKVTQSSRYLVKRTGEKVFLECVQDMDHENMFWYRQDPGLGLRLIYFSYDVKMKEKGDIPEGYSVSREKKERFSLILESASTNQTSMYLCASSLWQGSSGNTIYFGEGSWLTVV.

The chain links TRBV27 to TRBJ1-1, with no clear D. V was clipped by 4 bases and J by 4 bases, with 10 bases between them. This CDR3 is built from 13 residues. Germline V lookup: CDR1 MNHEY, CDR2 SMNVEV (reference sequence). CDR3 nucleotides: TGTGCCAGCAGTTACTGGGAGGGCACTGAAGCTTTCTTT. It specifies CASSYWEGTEAFF.

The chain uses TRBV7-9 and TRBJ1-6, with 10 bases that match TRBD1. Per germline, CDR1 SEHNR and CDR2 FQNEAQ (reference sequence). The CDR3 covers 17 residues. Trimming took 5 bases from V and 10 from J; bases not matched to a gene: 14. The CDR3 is CASSTHDRQGAGSPLHF. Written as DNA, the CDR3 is TGTGCCAGCAGCACCCACGACCGACAGGGGGCCGGATCACCCCTCCACTTT.

DNA for the CDR3: TGTGCCATCAGTGCTCCGTACCAAGAGACCCAGTACTTC. Residues: CAISAPYQETQYF. The chain has TRBV10-3 and TRBJ2-5; unclear D gene. There are 13 residues in the CDR3. Trimming cost V 4 bases and J 0 bases, with 6 bases left between them. CDR1 is ENHRY, CDR2 SYGVKD, per germline.

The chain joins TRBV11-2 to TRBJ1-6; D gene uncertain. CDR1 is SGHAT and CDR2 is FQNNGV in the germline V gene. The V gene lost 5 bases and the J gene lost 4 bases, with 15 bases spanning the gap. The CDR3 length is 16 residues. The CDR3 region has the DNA TGTGCCAGCAGCCCTATGCGGGGAATTTATAATTCACCCCTCCACTTT. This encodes CASSPMRGIYNSPLHF.

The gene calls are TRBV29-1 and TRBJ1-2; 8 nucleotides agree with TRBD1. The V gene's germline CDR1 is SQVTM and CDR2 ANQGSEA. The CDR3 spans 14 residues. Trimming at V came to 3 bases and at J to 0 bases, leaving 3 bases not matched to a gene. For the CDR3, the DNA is TGCAGCGTTGAGACAGGGGTAGCTAACTATGGCTACACCTTC. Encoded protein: CSVETGVANYGYTF.

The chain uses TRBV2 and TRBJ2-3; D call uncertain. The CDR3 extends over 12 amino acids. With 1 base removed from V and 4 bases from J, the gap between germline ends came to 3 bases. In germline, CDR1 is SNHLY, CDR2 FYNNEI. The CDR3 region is CASSEGADTQYF. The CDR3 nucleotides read TGTGCCAGCAGTGAAGGGGCAGATACGCAGTATTTT.